Below are 13 T cell receptor beta chains sequenced from a single sample in a study of regulatory T cells in long-lasting Graves disease. Investigators prepared the TCR beta libraries by applying iRepertoire HTBI primers and Arm-PCR of CDR3 regions. TCRdb ran MiXCR on the multiplex PCR reads and lists one entry per CDR3 protein. The sample yields some 300,000 distinct CDR3 sequences, roughly a fifth seen once. Time point specified: persistent/refractory GD, antithyroid drugs over 5 years with positive TRAb. Preparation of the TCR library used RNA extracted from PBMCs. The sample was peripheral blood mononuclear cells (PBMCs), taken when the disease was refractory, from a patient treated with antithyroid drugs. The source is a female donor with Graves disease.

This clonotype was observed a handful of times. CDR3 in amino acids: CATSRDSLAGETQYF. The DNA for the CDR3 is TGTGCCACCAGCAGAGATTCGCTAGCCGGGGAGACCCAGTACTTC. The V call is TRBV15, the J call TRBJ2-5; a possible D gene is TRBD2 (5 bases). The CDR3 extends over 15 amino acids. Germline V gives CDR1 LNHNV, CDR2 YYDKDF (reference sequence). V gave up 0 bases and J gave up 5 bases, with 13 bases separating them.

The chain is built from TRBV15 and TRBJ2-5; D may be TRBD1 (6 bases). The CDR3 consists of 14 residues. V was cut by 5 bases and J by 3 bases, with 13 bases left in between. The germline V gene has CDR1 LNHNV and CDR2 YYDKDF (reference sequence). The CDR3: CATSWAGEKETQYF. CDR3 in DNA: TGTGCCACCAGCTGGGCAGGGGAGAAAGAGACCCAGTACTTC.

A word on this clonotype: This sequence may be a read error, since a much larger clone differs from it by one base. DNA for the CDR3: TGTGCCAGCAGCCAAGATGCAAGGGAAAGTCAGCCCCAGCATTTT. Translated, it gives CASSQDARESQPQHF. The chain has TRBV3-1 and TRBJ1-5; D unclear. V lost 0 bases and J 6 bases, leaving 12 bases between the germline ends. The germline gives CDR1 LGHDT, CDR2 YNNKEL (reference sequence). The CDR3 spans 15 residues.

This clonotype has only a few counts. The rearrangement links TRBV10-3 to TRBJ1-2, with D maybe TRBD1 (5 bases). The germline V gene has CDR1 ENHRY and CDR2 SYGVKD. The CDR3 length is 14 residues. Trimming removed 0 bases from V and 8 bases from J, with 13 bases in between. Here the CDR3 reads CAISESRGDGGYTF. The CDR3 DNA is TGTGCCATCAGTGAGTCGCGAGGGGACGGCGGCTACACCTTC.

The V and J genes are TRBV7-9 and TRBJ2-1, with 7 bases fitting TRBD2. CDR3 length: 15 residues. Per germline, CDR1 SEHNR and CDR2 FQNEAQ (reference sequence). The V and J ends lost 1 base and 5 bases, in that order; junction bases with no gene match: 5. The CDR3 reads CASSLVLAANNEQFF. CDR3 nucleotides: TGTGCCAGCAGCTTAGTTCTAGCGGCCAACAATGAGCAGTTCTTC.

The genes are TRBV4-3 and TRBJ2-1; TRBD1 or TRBD2 may be the D gene (5 bases each). Trimming left V 1 base short and J 2 bases short, with 9 bases between. The CDR3 is made up of 15 amino acids. CDR1 LGHNA and CDR2 YSLEER come from the germline V gene. The CDR3 nucleotides are TGCGCCAGCAGCCAAGCAAGGGACGCCTACAATGAGCAGTTCTTC. It is translated as CASSQARDAYNEQFF.

This clonotype was detected many times. V is TRBV10-3 and J is TRBJ1-2; D unclear. CDR3 length: 15 residues. Trimming pared 0 bases from V and 8 bases from J, leaving 16 bases between. The germline V gene encodes CDR1 ENHRY and CDR2 SYGVKD. The CDR3 sequence is CAISESGGGQAGYTF. CDR3 sequence (DNA): TGTGCCATCAGTGAGTCTGGTGGCGGCCAAGCGGGCTACACCTTC.

This clonotype occurred a few times. The V and J genes are TRBV14 and TRBJ1-3; no reliable D call. The CDR3 extends over 13 amino acids. Between the trimmed V and J ends, which lost 5 bases and 4 bases, there was a span of 9 bases. Per germline, CDR1 SGHDN and CDR2 FVKESK. CDR3 in amino acids: CASSWVSGNTIYF. Written as DNA, the CDR3 is TGTGCCAGCAGCTGGGTTTCCGGAAACACCATATATTTT. Full variable domain (outside the CDR3, taken from reference TRBV14 and TRBJ1-3): EAGVTQFPSHSVIEKGQTVTLRCDPISGHDNLYWYRRVMGKEIKFLLHFVKESKQDESGMPNNRFLAERTGGTYSTLKVQPAELEDSGVYFCASSWVSGNTIYFGEGSWLTVV.

This chain links TRBV5-5 with TRBJ2-2, with D perhaps given as TRBD1 or TRBD2 (5 bases each). The CDR3 loop spans 15 amino acids. V was cut by 4 bases and J by 3 bases, with 13 bases left in between. In germline, CDR1 is SGHKS, CDR2 YYEKEE (reference sequence). The DNA of the CDR3 is TGTGCCAGCAGCAGGGTCGTGGGGGACACCGGGGAGCTGTTTTTT. Translating it yields CASSRVVGDTGELFF.

The V and J genes are TRBV7-3 and TRBJ2-7, with D perhaps TRBD2 (6 bases). Germline-derived CDR1 and CDR2 are SGHTA and FQGTGA. Deletions cut 5 bases from V and 3 bases from J, with 23 bases between. The length of the CDR3 is 17 residues. Here the CDR3 DNA reads TGTGCCAGCAGCCCATACACAGCGTTCGGGAGCGGCTACGAGCAGTACTTC. This translates into CASSPYTAFGSGYEQYF. The full variable domain, its missing parts supplied by reference TRBV7-3 and TRBJ2-7, is GAGVSQTPSNKVTEKGKYVELRCDPISGHTALYWYRQSLGQGPEFLIYFQGTGAADDSGLPNDRFFAVRPEGSVSTLKIQRTERGDSAVYLCASSPYTAFGSGYEQYFGPGTRLTVT.

This clonotype was counted ten times or more. The chain has TRBV27 and TRBJ1-1; D may be TRBD1 (5 bases). From germline, CDR1 is MNHEY and CDR2 SMNVEV (reference sequence). Trimming shortened V by 5 bases and J by 8 bases, and 12 bases separated the two germline ends. The CDR3 covers 12 residues. The CDR3 sequence is CASSLGEEEAFF. The CDR3 region has the DNA TGTGCCAGCAGTCTAGGGGAGGAGGAAGCTTTCTTT.

This chain links TRBV3-1 with TRBJ2-3, with D hard to call. Trimming took off 5 bases at V and 6 bases at J, with 9 bases between the two ends. CDR1 is LGHDT, CDR2 YNNKEL, per germline (reference sequence). This CDR3 spans 12 amino acids. CDR3 DNA: TGTGCCAGCAGCGTTATGCGGGATACGCAGTATTTT. It is translated as CASSVMRDTQYF.

This clonotype was counted at least ten times. This sequence joins TRBV7-2 and TRBJ1-5; D perhaps matches TRBD1 (5 bases). The germline V gene has CDR1 SGHTA and CDR2 FQGNSA. This CDR3 has 15 residues. V lost 2 bases and J lost 1, with 9 bases in between. The CDR3 loop is CASSLYQGSNQPQHF. The CDR3 nucleotides read TGTGCCAGCAGCTTATATCAGGGAAGCAATCAGCCCCAGCATTTT.